The clone carrying this TCR beta chain was observed a handful of times. This sample was included in a study of T cells in Graves' hyperthyroidism and ophthalmopathy. Germline V lookup: CDR1 LNHDA, CDR2 SQIVND (reference sequence). V shed 4 bases and J 6 bases; nucleotides not matched to a gene: 13. The CDR3 length is 16 residues. It was RNA transcripts that yielded the amplified TCR beta CDR3 regions. A first-round RT-PCR of the TCR CDR3 used the HTBI primer set. Using its own MiXCR run on the multiplex PCR reads, TCRdb lists one record per CDR3 protein. Of approximately 410,000 distinct CDR3 sequences listed, approximately 14% are singletons.

V and J are TRBV19 and TRBJ1-1, with 8 bases aligning to TRBD1. The specimen was blood. The TCR originated in a woman between 18 and 29 years old with Graves' hyperthyroidism. For the CDR3, the DNA is TGTGCCAGTAGTACCACCCGACAGGGGATTCGGCCTGAAGCTTTCTTT. Amino acid sequence: CASSTTRQGIRPEAFF.